This is a list of T cell receptor beta chains from one sample in a study of vaccination and CD4 T cells after COVID-19. TCRdb redid the calling of the PCR reads with MiXCR, one entry per CDR3 protein. The data show more than 10,000 distinct CDR3 sequences, with 45% to 50% seen just once and nearly 20% held by the top ten. These receptors have no known antigen. Sequencing was carried out using CD4+ T cells from blood, cultured in vitro. The receptors stem from a human donor who had recovered from COVID-19. Each CDR3 is given with its conserved first and last residue. Fields, in order: J gene, D gene, clone size, V gene, CDR3 protein, CDR3 DNA. A D gene is named only where the DNA matches it firmly. Some rows mark clone size as missing; the rest say once, few, many or name a class of expanded clone.

TRBJ2-7 | NA | once | TRBV7-2 | CASSLTRGASEQYF | TGTGCCAGCAGCTTAACCCGGGGGGCGAGCGAGCAGTACTTC
TRBJ2-5 | NA | NA | TRBV20-1 | CSAREDTTVTGETQYF | TGCAGTGCTAGAGAGGACACCACGGTAACGGGGGAGACCCAGTACTTC
TRBJ2-2 | NA | few | TRBV27 | CASSLYPGTGELFF | TGTGCCAGCAGTTTATACCCAGGGACCGGGGAGCTGTTTTTT
TRBJ2-1 | NA | once | TRBV18 | CASSPPGSNEQFF | TGTGCCAGCTCACCACCTGGGAGCAATGAGCAGTTCTTC
TRBJ2-3 | NA | NA | TRBV28 | CASSRQGWGADTQYF | TGTGCCAGCAGCAGACAGGGATGGGGGGCGGATACGCAGTATTTT
TRBJ1-6 | NA | NA | TRBV12-3/TRBV12-4 | CASSHSNSPLHF | TGTGCCAGCAGCCACAGTAATTCACCCCTCCACTTT
TRBJ2-3 | NA | NA | TRBV5-1 | CASSFYYTSTDTQYF | TGCGCCAGCAGCTTTTACTATACTAGCACAGATACGCAGTATTTT
TRBJ1-5 | NA | NA | TRBV28 | CASSSPPNQPQHF | TGTGCCAGCAGTTCCCCGCCAAATCAGCCCCAGCATTTT
TRBJ1-1 | NA | NA | TRBV11-2 | CASSLDFGVGTEAFF | TGTGCCAGCAGCTTAGACTTCGGGGTCGGCACTGAAGCTTTCTTT
TRBJ1-2 | NA | few | TRBV21-1 | CASSKDDQKEGQTYGYTF | TGTGCCAGCAGCAAAGACGACCAGAAGGAGGGACAAACCTATGGCTACACCTTC
TRBJ1-5 | TRBD1 | NA | TRBV30 | CAWSDPTGSGNQPQHF | TGTGCCTGGAGTGACCCGACAGGGTCGGGCAATCAGCCCCAGCATTTT
TRBJ1-2 | NA | NA | TRBV4-2 | CASSQVAGTPNYGYTF | TGTGCCAGCAGCCAAGTTGCCGGGACACCTAACTATGGCTACACCTTC
TRBJ2-1 | TRBD2 | NA | TRBV7-9 | CASSREGNEQFF | TGTGCCAGCAGCCGGGAGGGCAATGAGCAGTTCTTC
TRBJ2-5 | NA | NA | TRBV2 | CASSVETQYF | TGTGCCAGCAGTGTGGAGACCCAGTACTTC
TRBJ2-1 | TRBD2 | once | TRBV25-1 | CASSEQGSGMSYNEQFF | TGTGCCAGCAGTGAGCAAGGCAGCGGGATGTCCTACAATGAGCAGTTCTTC
TRBJ1-1 | NA | NA | TRBV7-9 | CASRPTSLYTEAFF | TGTGCCAGCAGGCCTACCAGTCTGTACACTGAAGCTTTCTTT
TRBJ1-5 | NA | NA | TRBV7-2 | CASSLALNQPQHF | TGTGCCAGCAGCTTAGCGCTTAATCAGCCCCAGCATTTT
TRBJ2-5 | NA | NA | TRBV24-1 | CATSDPQTPQYF | TGTGCCACCAGTGATCCCCAAACCCCCCAGTACTTC
TRBJ1-1 | TRBD1 | NA | TRBV6-5 | CASSSLGQGGAYTTNTEAFF | TGTGCCAGCAGTTCTCTAGGACAGGGAGGAGCCTATACGACAAACACTGAAGCTTTCTTT
TRBJ1-3 | NA | few | TRBV2 | CASSEDMGTTIYF | TGTGCCAGCAGTGAAGACATGGGAACAACCATATATTTT
TRBJ1-5 | NA | NA | TRBV11-1 | CASSLRCFRANQPQHF | TGTGCCAGCAGCCTAAGGTGTTTTCGGGCGAATCAGCCCCAGCATTTT
TRBJ1-2 | NA | few | TRBV14 | CASSQGSGVSGYTF | TGTGCCAGCAGTCAAGGAAGTGGGGTTTCGGGCTACACCTTC
TRBJ1-5 | NA | few | TRBV20-1 | CSARNNRADQPQHF | TGCAGTGCTCGTAACAACAGGGCGGATCAGCCCCAGCATTTT
TRBJ1-2 | NA | once | TRBV19 | CASSFGNYGYTF | TGTGCCAGTAGTTTTGGGAACTATGGCTACACCTTC
TRBJ1-5 | TRBD1 | few | TRBV20-1 | CSAGTGTVLSNQPQHF | TGCAGTGCTGGTACCGGGACAGTCCTTAGTAATCAGCCCCAGCATTTT
TRBJ2-7 | TRBD1 | NA | TRBV6-2/TRBV6-3 | CASSKYRTGDIYEQYF | TGTGCCAGCAGCAAATATCGGACAGGGGATATATACGAGCAGTACTTC
TRBJ2-1 | TRBD2 | NA | TRBV20-1 | CSARPLRLAGGPGREQFF | TGCAGTGCTAGACCCCTTAGACTAGCGGGAGGGCCGGGTAGGGAGCAGTTCTTC
TRBJ1-6 | NA | NA | TRBV12-3/TRBV12-4 | CASSLGRNSPLHF | TGTGCCAGCAGTTTGGGCCGGAATTCACCCCTCCACTTT
TRBJ2-3 | TRBD1 | NA | TRBV27 | CASSSRQGGTDTQYF | TGTGCCAGCAGTTCCAGACAGGGTGGGACAGATACGCAGTATTTT
TRBJ1-4 | TRBD1 | NA | TRBV6-5 | CASSYKTGREKLFF | TGTGCCAGCAGTTACAAGACAGGGCGTGAAAAACTGTTTTTT
TRBJ1-5 | NA | NA | TRBV6-1 | CASRVMAAYNQPQHF | TGTGCCAGCAGAGTAATGGCAGCGTATAATCAGCCCCAGCATTTT
TRBJ2-1 | NA | NA | TRBV6-1 | CASPSPFYNEQFF | TGTGCCAGCCCCTCTCCCTTTTACAATGAGCAGTTCTTC
TRBJ1-2 | NA | NA | TRBV7-9 | CASSLAQGYYGYTF | TGTGCCAGCAGCTTAGCGCAGGGGTACTATGGCTACACCTTC
TRBJ1-4 | NA | NA | TRBV6-5 | CASSYGRPSNEKLFF | TGTGCCAGCAGTTACGGCAGGCCGTCGAATGAAAAACTGTTTTTT
TRBJ2-5 | NA | few | TRBV27 | CASSLKYQETQYF | TGTGCCAGCAGTTTAAAGTACCAAGAGACCCAGTACTTC
TRBJ1-2 | NA | few | TRBV7-9 | CASSLTTDPSGYTF | TGTGCCAGCAGCTTAACTACAGACCCCTCTGGCTACACCTTC
TRBJ1-2 | TRBD1 | NA | TRBV6-1 | CASSPHGTETNYGYTF | TGTGCCAGCAGCCCACACGGGACAGAAACTAACTATGGCTACACCTTC
TRBJ1-1 | TRBD1 | once | TRBV6-1 | CASSARQGVNTEAFF | TGTGCCAGCAGTGCCCGGCAGGGGGTGAACACTGAAGCTTTCTTT
TRBJ2-7 | TRBD1 | NA | TRBV4-1 | CASSHPSSGTGDHEQYF | TGCGCCAGCAGCCATCCCTCCTCAGGGACAGGGGACCACGAGCAGTACTTC
TRBJ2-1 | TRBD2 | NA | TRBV27 | CASSGLAGEIHEQFF | TGTGCCAGCAGCGGACTAGCGGGGGAAATTCATGAGCAGTTCTTC
TRBJ2-4 | NA | NA | TRBV12-3/TRBV12-4 | CASSLNLRLAKNIQYF | TGTGCCAGCAGTTTGAATTTGAGGCTAGCCAAAAACATTCAGTACTTC
TRBJ1-3 | NA | few | TRBV6-5 | CASSWDRGNTIYF | TGTGCCAGCAGTTGGGACCGAGGAAACACCATATATTTT
TRBJ2-1 | TRBD1 | NA | TRBV20-1 | CSAREIGTGHQQFF | TGCAGTGCTAGAGAGATTGGGACAGGTCACCAGCAGTTCTTC
TRBJ1-1 | NA | NA | TRBV28 | CASSGRRTEAFF | TGTGCCAGCAGTGGACGTCGAACTGAAGCTTTCTTT
TRBJ2-5 | NA | NA | TRBV30 | CAWSMGWETQYF | TGTGCCTGGAGTATGGGGTGGGAGACCCAGTACTTC
TRBJ2-2 | NA | NA | TRBV4-1 | CASSQGDAGSTGELFF | TGCGCCAGCAGCCAAGGAGACGCAGGCAGCACCGGGGAGCTGTTTTTT
TRBJ2-7 | NA | NA | TRBV11-2 | CASSRTYEQYF | TGTGCCAGCAGCCGCACCTACGAGCAGTACTTC
TRBJ2-1 | NA | NA | TRBV7-2 | CASRGGTAYNEQFF | TGTGCCAGCAGGGGCGGGACCGCCTACAATGAGCAGTTCTTC
TRBJ2-2 | TRBD2 | NA | TRBV18 | CASSTSGSDTGELFF | TGTGCCAGCTCAACTAGCGGGAGTGACACCGGGGAGCTGTTTTTT
TRBJ1-2 | NA | NA | TRBV6-2/TRBV6-3 | CASSYLGGSYGYTF | TGTGCCAGCAGTTACCTTGGCGGCTCCTATGGCTACACCTTC
TRBJ1-2 | NA | NA | TRBV28 | CASSSGFYGYTF | TGTGCCAGCAGTTCAGGGTTCTATGGCTACACCTTC